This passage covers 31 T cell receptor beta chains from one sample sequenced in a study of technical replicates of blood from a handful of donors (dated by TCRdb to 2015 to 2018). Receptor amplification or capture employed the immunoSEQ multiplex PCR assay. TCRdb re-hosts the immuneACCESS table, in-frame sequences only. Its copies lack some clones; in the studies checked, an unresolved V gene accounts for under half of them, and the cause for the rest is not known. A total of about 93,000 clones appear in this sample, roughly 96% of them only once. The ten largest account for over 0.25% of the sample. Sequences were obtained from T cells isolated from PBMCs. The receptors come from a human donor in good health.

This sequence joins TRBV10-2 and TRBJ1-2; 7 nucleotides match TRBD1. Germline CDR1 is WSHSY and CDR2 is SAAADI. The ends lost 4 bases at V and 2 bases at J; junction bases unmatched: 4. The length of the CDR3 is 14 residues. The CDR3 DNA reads TGCGCCAGCAGTGGGGACAGAGGGAACTATGGCTACACCTTC. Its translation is CASSGDRGNYGYTF.

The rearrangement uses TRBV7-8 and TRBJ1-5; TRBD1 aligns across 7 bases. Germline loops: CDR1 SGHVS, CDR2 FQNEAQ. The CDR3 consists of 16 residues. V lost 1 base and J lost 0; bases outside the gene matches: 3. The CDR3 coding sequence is TGTGCCAGCAGCTTAGTTGGGGACAGTAGCAATCAGCCCCAGCATTTT. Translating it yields CASSLVGDSSNQPQHF.

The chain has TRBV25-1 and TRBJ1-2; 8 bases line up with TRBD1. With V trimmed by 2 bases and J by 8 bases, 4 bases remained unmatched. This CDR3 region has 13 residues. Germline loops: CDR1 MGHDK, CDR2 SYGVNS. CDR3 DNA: TGTGCCAGCAGTGAACAGGGGGCGGGAGGCTACACCTTC. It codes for CASSEQGAGGYTF.

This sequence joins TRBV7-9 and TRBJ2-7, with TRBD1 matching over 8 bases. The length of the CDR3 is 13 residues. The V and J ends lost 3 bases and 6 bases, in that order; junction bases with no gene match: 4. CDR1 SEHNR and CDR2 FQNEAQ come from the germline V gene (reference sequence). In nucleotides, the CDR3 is TGTGCCAGCAGCTTTGGACAGGGCCCCGAGCAGTACTTC. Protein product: CASSFGQGPEQYF.

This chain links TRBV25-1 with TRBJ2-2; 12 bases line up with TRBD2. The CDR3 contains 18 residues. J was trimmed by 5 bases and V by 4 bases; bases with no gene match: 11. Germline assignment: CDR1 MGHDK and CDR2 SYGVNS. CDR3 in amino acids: CASSGLTSGRKITGELFF. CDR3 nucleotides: TGTGCCAGCAGTGGACTCACTAGCGGGAGGAAGATTACCGGGGAGCTGTTTTTT. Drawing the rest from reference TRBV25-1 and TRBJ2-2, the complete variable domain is EADIYQTPRYLVIGTGKKITLECSQTMGHDKMYWYQQDPGMELHLIHYSYGVNSTEKGDLSSESTVSRIRTEHFPLTLESARPSHTSQYLCASSGLTSGRKITGELFFGEGSRLTVL.

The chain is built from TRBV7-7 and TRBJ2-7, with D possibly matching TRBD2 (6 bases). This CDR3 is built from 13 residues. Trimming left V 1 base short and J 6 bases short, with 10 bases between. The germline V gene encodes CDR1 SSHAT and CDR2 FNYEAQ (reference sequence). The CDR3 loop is CASSLDGGGEQYF. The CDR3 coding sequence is TGTGCCAGCAGCTTAGACGGGGGTGGCGAGCAGTACTTC.

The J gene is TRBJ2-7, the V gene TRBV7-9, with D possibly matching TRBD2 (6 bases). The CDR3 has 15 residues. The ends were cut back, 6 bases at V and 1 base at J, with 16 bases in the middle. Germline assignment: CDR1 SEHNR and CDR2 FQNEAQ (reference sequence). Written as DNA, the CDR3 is TGTGCCAGCAGTCTCGGGGGTTCGGGGTCCTACGAGCAGTACTTC. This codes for CASSLGGSGSYEQYF.

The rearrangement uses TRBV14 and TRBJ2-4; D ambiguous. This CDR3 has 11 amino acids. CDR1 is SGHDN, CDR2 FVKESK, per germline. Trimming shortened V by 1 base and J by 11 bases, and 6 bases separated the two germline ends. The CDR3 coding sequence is TGTGCCAGCAGCCAAGGACTTGTTCAGTACTTC. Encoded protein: CASSQGLVQYF.

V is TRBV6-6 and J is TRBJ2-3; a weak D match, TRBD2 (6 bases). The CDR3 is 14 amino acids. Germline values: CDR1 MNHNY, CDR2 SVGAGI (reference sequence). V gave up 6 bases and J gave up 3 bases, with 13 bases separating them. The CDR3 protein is CASRRDSRTDTQYF. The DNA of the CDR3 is TGTGCCAGCAGACGGGACTCGAGGACAGATACGCAGTATTTT.

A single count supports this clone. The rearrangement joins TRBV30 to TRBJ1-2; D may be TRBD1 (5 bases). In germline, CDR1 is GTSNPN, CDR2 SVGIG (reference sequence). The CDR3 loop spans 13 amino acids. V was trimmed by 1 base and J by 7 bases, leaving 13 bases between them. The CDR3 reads CAWSAQTVSGYTF. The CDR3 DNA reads TGTGCCTGGAGTGCCCAGACAGTCAGTGGCTACACCTTC.

In DNA, the CDR3 is TGTGCCACCCTGGACAGGGTGGGGGAGCAGTACTTC. This codes for CATLDRVGEQYF. V and J are TRBV28 and TRBJ2-7, with 8 bases aligning to TRBD1. This CDR3 contains 12 residues. J gave up 7 bases and V 10 bases, and 9 bases lay outside the gene matches. Germline CDR1 MDHEN, CDR2 SYDVKM.

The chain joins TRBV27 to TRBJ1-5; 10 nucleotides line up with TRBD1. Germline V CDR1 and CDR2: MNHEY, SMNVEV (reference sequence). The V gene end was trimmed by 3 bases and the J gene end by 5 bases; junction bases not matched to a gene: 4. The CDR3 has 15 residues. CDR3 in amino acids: CASSLGQGLYQPQHF. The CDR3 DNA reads TGTGCCAGCAGTTTGGGACAGGGGCTATATCAGCCCCAGCATTTT.

This CDR3 is CASTSTPSGTETQYF. In nucleotides, the CDR3 is TGTGCCAGCACTTCTACCCCTAGCGGCACAGAGACCCAGTACTTC. The rearrangement joins TRBV6-5 to TRBJ2-5, with TRBD2 matching 7 bases. Germline loops: CDR1 MNHEY, CDR2 SVGAGI. J gave up 4 bases and V 7 bases, and 12 bases lay outside the gene matches. The CDR3 has 15 amino acids.

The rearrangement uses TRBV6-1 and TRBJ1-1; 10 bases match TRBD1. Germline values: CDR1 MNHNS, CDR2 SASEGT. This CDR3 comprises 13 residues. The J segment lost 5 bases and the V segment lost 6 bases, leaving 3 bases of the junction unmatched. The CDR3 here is CASRTGGGTEAFF. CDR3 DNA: TGTGCCAGCAGGACAGGGGGCGGTACTGAAGCTTTCTTT.

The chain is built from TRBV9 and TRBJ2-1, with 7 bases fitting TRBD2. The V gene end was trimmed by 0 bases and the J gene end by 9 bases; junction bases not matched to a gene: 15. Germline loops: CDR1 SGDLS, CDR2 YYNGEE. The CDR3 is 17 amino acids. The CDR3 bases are TGTGCCAGCAGCGTAGCCCTGGGAGGGGTATTCGGGAGTGAGCAGTTCTTC. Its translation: CASSVALGGVFGSEQFF.

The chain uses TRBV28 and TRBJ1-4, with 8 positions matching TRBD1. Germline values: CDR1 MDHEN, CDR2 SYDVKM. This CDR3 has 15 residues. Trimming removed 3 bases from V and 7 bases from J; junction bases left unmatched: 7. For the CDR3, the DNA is TGTGCCAGCAGTTTGCGGACAGGGTTTCGTGAAAAACTGTTTTTT. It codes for CASSLRTGFREKLFF.

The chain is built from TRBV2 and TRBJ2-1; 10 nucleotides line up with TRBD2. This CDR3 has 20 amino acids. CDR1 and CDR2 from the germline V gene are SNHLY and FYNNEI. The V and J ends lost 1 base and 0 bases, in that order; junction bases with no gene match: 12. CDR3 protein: CASSEDPVSGRLSSYNEQFF. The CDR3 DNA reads TGTGCCAGCAGTGAAGACCCGGTTAGCGGGAGGCTGAGCTCCTACAATGAGCAGTTCTTC.

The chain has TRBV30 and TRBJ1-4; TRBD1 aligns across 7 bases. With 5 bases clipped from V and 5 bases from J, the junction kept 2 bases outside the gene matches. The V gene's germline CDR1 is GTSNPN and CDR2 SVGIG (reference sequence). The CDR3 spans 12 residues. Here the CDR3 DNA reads TGTGCCTGGGGACAGGCAAATGAAAAACTGTTTTTT. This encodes CAWGQANEKLFF.

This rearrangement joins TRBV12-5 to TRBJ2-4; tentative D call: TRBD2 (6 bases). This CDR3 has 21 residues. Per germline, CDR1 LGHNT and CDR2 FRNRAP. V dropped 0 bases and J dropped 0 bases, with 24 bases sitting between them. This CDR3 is CASGLVAVSGGGAVAKNIQYF. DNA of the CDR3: TGTGCTAGTGGTTTGGTAGCGGTCTCGGGCGGCGGGGCCGTAGCCAAAAACATTCAGTACTTC.

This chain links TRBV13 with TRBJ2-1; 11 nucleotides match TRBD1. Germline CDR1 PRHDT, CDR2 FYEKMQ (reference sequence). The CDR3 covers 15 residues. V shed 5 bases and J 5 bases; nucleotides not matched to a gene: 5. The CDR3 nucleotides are TGTGCCAGCAGCCCGAAGGGACAGGGGGACAATGAGCAGTTCTTC. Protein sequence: CASSPKGQGDNEQFF.

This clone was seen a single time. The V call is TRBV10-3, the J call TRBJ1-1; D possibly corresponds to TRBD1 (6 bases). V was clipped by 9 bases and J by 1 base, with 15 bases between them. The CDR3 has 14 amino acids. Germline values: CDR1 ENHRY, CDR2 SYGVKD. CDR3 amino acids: CAISEGGTNTEAFF. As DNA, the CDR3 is TGTGCCATTTCTGAGGGGGGGACGAACACTGAAGCTTTCTTT.

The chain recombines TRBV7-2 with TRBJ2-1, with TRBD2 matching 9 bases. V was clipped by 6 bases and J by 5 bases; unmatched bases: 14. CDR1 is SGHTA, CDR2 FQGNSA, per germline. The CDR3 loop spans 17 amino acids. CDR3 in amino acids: CASSQDGGTSFHNEQFF. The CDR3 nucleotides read TGTGCCAGCAGTCAAGACGGGGGGACTAGCTTCCACAATGAGCAGTTCTTC. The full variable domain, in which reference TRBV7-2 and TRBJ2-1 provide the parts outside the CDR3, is GAGVSQSPSNKVTEKGKDVELRCDPISGHTALYWYRQSLGQGLEFLIYFQGNSAPDKSGLPSDRFSAERTGGSVSTLTIQRTQQEDSAVYLCASSQDGGTSFHNEQFFGPGTRLTVL.

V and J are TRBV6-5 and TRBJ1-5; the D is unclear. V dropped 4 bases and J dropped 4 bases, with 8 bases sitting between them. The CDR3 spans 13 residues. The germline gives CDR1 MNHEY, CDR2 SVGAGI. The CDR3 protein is CASSLTVNQPQHF. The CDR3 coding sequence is TGTGCCAGCAGTTTAACAGTAAATCAGCCCCAGCATTTT.

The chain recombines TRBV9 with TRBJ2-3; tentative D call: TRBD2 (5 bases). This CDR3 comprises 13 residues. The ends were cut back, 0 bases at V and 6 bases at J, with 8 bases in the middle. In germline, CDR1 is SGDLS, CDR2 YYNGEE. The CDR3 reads CASSVVGEDTQYF. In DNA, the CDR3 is TGTGCCAGCAGCGTAGTTGGGGAGGATACGCAGTATTTT.

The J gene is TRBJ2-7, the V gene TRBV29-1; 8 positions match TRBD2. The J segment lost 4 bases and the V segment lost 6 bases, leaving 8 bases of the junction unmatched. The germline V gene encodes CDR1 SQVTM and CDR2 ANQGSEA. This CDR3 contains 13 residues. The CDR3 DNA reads TGCAGCGTCGGAAAGACTAGCGTGTACGAGCAGTACTTC. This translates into CSVGKTSVYEQYF.

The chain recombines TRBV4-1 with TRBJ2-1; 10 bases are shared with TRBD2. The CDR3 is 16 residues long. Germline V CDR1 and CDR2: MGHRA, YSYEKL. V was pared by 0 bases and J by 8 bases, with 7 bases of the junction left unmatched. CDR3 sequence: CASSQELAGIEDEQFF. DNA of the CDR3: TGCGCCAGCAGCCAAGAACTAGCGGGGATCGAGGATGAGCAGTTCTTC.

CDR3 in DNA: TGTGCCAGCAGTATACTAATCTATGATCCGGGACAGCAAGAGACCCAGTACTTC. This translates into CASSILIYDPGQQETQYF. This chain links TRBV28 with TRBJ2-5; TRBD1 aligns across 7 bases. The CDR3 runs 18 residues. Trimming took 5 bases from V and 2 from J; bases not matched to a gene: 17. Per the germline V gene, CDR1 is MDHEN and CDR2 is SYDVKM.

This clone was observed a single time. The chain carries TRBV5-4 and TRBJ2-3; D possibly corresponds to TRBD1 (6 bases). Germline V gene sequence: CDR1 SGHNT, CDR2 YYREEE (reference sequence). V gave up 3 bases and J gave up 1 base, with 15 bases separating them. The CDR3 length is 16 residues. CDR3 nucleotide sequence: TGTGCCAGCAGCTCTGCCCCAGGGGTCGGCACAGATACGCAGTATTTT. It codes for CASSSAPGVGTDTQYF.

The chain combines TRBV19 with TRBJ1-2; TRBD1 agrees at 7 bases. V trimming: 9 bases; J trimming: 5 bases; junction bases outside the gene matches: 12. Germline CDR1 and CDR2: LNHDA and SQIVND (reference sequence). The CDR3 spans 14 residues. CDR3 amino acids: CASTSPGTAYGYTF. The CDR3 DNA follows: TGTGCCAGCACCTCTCCCGGGACAGCATATGGCTACACCTTC.

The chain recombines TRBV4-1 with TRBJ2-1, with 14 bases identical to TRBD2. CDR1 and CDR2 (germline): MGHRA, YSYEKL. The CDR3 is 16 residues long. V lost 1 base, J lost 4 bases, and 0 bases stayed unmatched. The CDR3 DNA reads TGCGCCAGCAGCCAAGGACTAGCGGGGGGGTACAATGAGCAGTTCTTC. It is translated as CASSQGLAGGYNEQFF.

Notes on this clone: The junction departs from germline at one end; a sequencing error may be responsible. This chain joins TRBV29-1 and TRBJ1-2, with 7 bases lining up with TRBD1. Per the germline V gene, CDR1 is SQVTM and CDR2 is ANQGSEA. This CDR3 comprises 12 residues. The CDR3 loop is CSVENRGNGYTF. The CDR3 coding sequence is TGCAGCGTTGAAAACAGGGGAAATGGTTACACCTTC.